This T cell receptor (beta chain) was recovered during a study of OX40 agonist ivuxolimab in advanced cancers. Study overall: The drug used for patients, ivuxolimab, was an agonistic anti-OX40 (CD134) antibody.

Libraries were prepared by immunoSEQ multiplex PCR; TCRdb keeps only in-frame clonotypes and omits some of them. This sample has about 50,000 clones; around 87% occur once, and the top ten carry roughly an eighth. V gave up 0 bases and J gave up 5 bases; unmatched junction bases: 4. The V gene's germline CDR1 is SGHRS and CDR2 YFSETQ. CDR3 length: 15 amino acids. The sample holds a few counts of this clone. The origin of this receptor is an adult with an advanced solid tumor such as melanoma, head and neck, liver or kidney cancer. Sequences were derived from CD4+ or CD8+ T cells sorted from blood, sampled in a trial of the OX40 agonist ivuxolimab. The rearrangement joins TRBV5-1 to TRBJ2-5; 10 nucleotides line up with TRBD1. In DNA form, the CDR3 reads TGCGCCAGCAGCTTGGGACAGGGGGCTTCGGAGACCCAGTACTTC. Translation gives CASSLGQGASETQYF.